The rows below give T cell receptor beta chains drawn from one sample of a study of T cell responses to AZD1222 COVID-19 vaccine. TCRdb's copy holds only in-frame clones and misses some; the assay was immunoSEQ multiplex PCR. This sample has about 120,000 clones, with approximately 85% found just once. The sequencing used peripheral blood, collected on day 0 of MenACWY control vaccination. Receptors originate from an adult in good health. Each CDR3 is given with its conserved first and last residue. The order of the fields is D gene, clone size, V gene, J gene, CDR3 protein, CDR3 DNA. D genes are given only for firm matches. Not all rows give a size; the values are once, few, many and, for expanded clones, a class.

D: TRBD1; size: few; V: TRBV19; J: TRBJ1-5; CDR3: CASSIDAGQVGQPQHF; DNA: TGTGCCAGTAGTATAGACGCGGGACAGGTGGGTCAGCCCCAGCATTTT
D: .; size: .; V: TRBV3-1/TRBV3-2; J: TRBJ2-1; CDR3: CASSPEVGVGEQFF; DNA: TGTGCCAGCAGCCCAGAGGTAGGGGTGGGTGAGCAGTTCTTC
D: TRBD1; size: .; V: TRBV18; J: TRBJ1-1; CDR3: CASSPRTGRILTEAFF; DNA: TGTGCCAGCTCACCAAGGACAGGGAGGATTTTGACTGAAGCTTTCTTT
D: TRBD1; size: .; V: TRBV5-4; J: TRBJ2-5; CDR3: CASSLPRTGQETQYF; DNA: TGTGCCAGCAGCCTACCCAGGACAGGGCAAGAGACCCAGTACTTC
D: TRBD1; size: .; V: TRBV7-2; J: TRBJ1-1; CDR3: CASSLQGRSEAFF; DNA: TGTGCCAGCAGTTTACAGGGGAGATCTGAAGCTTTCTTT
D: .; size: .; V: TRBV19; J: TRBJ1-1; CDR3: CASSIQATLGTEAFF; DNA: TGTGCCAGTAGCATACAGGCGACCCTGGGCACTGAAGCTTTCTTT
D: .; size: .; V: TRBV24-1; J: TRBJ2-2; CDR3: CATMEKFTGELFF; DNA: TGTGCCACCATGGAAAAGTTTACCGGGGAGCTGTTTTTT
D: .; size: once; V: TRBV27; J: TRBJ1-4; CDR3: CASSLSTGGNEKLFF; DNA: TGTGCCAGCAGTCTCTCGACAGGCGGGAATGAAAAACTGTTTTTT
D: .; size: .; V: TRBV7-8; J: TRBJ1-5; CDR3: CASSLASAGGNQPQHF; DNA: TGTGCCAGCAGCTTAGCGTCGGCAGGAGGCAATCAGCCCCAGCATTTT
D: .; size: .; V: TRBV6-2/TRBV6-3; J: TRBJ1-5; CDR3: CASSPPANSNQPQHF; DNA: TGTGCCAGCAGCCCCCCAGCTAATAGCAATCAGCCCCAGCATTTT
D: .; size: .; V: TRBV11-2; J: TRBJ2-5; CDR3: CASSGTVQETQYF; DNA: TGTGCCAGCAGCGGGACCGTCCAAGAGACCCAGTACTTC
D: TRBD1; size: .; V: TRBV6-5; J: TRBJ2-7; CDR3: CASSPTGGAYEQYF; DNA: TGTGCCAGCAGTCCTACAGGGGGCGCCTACGAGCAGTACTTC
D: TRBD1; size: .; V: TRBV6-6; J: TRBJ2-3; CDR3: CASRTGSSTDTQYF; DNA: TGTGCCAGCAGGACAGGGTCTAGCACAGATACGCAGTATTTT
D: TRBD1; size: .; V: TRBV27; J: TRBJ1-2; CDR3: CASSSMTGDGYTF; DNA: TGTGCCAGCAGTTCAATGACAGGGGATGGCTACACCTTC
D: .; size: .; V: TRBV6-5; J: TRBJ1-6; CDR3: CASSSNRDWGSPLHF; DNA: TGTGCCAGCAGTTCGAACAGGGACTGGGGTTCACCCCTCCACTTT
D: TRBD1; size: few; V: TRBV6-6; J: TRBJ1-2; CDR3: CASSRLGGQGNYGYTF; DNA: TGTGCCAGCAGCCGACTGGGGGGACAGGGTAACTATGGCTACACCTTC
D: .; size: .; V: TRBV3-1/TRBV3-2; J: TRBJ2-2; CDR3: CASSLRDLPTGELFF; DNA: TGTGCCAGCAGCCTCCGGGACTTACCGACCGGGGAGCTGTTTTTT
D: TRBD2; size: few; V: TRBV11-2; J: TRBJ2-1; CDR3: CASSLGGRGYNEQFF; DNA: TGTGCCAGCAGCTTAGGAGGGAGGGGTTACAATGAGCAGTTCTTC
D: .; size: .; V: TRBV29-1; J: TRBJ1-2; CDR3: CSVEKDRDLGYTF; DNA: TGCAGCGTTGAGAAGGACAGAGATTTGGGCTACACCTTC
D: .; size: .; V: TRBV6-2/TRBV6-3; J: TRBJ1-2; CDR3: CASSYSSTGDNYGYTF; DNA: TGTGCCAGCAGTTACTCCTCAACGGGGGACAACTATGGCTACACCTTC
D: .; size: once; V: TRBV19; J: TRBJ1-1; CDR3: CASSIQGRGTEAFF; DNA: TGTGCCAGTAGTATCCAGGGTAGAGGTACTGAAGCTTTCTTT
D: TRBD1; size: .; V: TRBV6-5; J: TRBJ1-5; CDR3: CASSLQGKGNQPQHF; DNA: TGTGCCAGCAGTCTACAGGGGAAGGGCAATCAGCCCCAGCATTTT
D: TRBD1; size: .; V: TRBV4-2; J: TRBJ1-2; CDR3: CASSRVGTGIGDSYTF; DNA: TGTGCCAGCAGCCGGGTCGGGACAGGGATTGGTGATAGCTACACCTTC
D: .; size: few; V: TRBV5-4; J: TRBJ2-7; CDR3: CASSFNRVDSYEQYF; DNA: TGTGCCAGCAGCTTTAACAGGGTCGACTCCTACGAGCAGTACTTC
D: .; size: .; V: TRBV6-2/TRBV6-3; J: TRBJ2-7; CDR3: CASSYEAGYEQYF; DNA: TGTGCCAGCAGTTACGAAGCCGGCTACGAGCAGTACTTC
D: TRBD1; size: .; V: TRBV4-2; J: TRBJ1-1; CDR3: CASSQDFVTGGPIVAAFF; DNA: TGTGCCAGCAGCCAAGATTTTGTGACAGGGGGACCAATTGTGGCAGCTTTCTTT
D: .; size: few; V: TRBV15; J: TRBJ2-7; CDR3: CATSRSPGSEQYF; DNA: TGTGCCACCAGCAGATCCCCAGGGTCCGAGCAGTACTTC
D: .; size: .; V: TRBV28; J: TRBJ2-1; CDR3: CASSLVGGHNEQFF; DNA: TGTGCCAGCAGTTTGGTGGGGGGGCACAATGAGCAGTTCTTC
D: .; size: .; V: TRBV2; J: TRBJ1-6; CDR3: CASNLGVLNSPLHF; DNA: TGTGCCAGCAATCTTGGAGTTTTAAATTCACCCCTCCACTTT
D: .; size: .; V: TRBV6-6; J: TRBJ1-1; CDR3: CASSPLVRATEAFF; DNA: TGTGCCAGCAGCCCCTTAGTCAGGGCCACTGAAGCTTTCTTT
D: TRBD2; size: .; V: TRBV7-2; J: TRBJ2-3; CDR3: CASSSWAGLATDTQYF; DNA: TGTGCCAGCAGCTCCTGGGCAGGACTAGCGACAGATACGCAGTATTTT
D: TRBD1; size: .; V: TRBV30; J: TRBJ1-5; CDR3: CAWSEGQAHSNQPQHF; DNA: TGTGCCTGGAGTGAGGGACAGGCCCATAGCAATCAGCCCCAGCATTTT
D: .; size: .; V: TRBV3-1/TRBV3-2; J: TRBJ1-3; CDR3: CASSQVNAGNTIYF; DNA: TGTGCCAGCAGCCAAGTAAACGCCGGAAACACCATATATTTT
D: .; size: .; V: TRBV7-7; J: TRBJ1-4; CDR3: CASSFRRGKNEKLFF; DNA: TGTGCTAGCAGTTTCAGGAGGGGGAAGAATGAAAAACTGTTTTTT
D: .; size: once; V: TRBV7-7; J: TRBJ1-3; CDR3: CASSLAAGSGNTIYF; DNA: TGTGCTAGCAGCTTAGCGGCAGGCTCTGGAAACACCATATATTTT
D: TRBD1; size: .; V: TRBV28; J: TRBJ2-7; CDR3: CASTYRGFLDEQYF; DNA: TGTGCCAGCACCTACAGGGGGTTCCTCGACGAGCAGTACTTC
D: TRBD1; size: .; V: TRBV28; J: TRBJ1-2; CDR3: CASRSRQGPTLRGYTF; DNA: TGTGCCAGCAGATCCCGACAGGGCCCTACCTTACGGGGCTACACCTTC
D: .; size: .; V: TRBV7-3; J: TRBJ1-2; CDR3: CASSLGGQKGYGYTF; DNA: TGTGCCAGCAGCTTAGGAGGACAGAAGGGCTATGGCTACACCTTC
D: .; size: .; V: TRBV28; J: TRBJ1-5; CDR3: CASSRDSNQPQHF; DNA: TGTGCCAGCAGTCGGGACAGCAATCAGCCCCAGCATTTT
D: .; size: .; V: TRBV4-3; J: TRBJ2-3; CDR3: CASSQAGVPTDTQYF; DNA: TGCGCCAGCAGCCAAGCGGGGGTCCCCACAGATACGCAGTATTTT
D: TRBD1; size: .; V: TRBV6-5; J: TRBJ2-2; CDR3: CASTSSGGAGGELFF; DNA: TGTGCCAGCACGTCGTCAGGGGGCGCAGGCGGGGAGCTGTTTTTT
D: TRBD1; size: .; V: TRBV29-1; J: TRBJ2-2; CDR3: CSVDGQGVSGELFF; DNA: TGCAGCGTCGACGGACAGGGCGTCTCCGGGGAGCTGTTTTTT
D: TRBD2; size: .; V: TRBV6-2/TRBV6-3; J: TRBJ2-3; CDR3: CASSYSGTSGAPSTDTQYF; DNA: TGTGCCAGCAGTTACTCTGGGACTAGCGGGGCTCCTAGCACAGATACGCAGTATTTT
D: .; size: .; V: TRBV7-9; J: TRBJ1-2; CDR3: CASSSTGKANYGYTF; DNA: TGTGCCAGCAGCTCTACAGGGAAGGCTAACTATGGCTACACCTTC
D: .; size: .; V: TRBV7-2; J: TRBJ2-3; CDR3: CASSPNRGTDTQYF; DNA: TGTGCCAGCAGCCCGAACAGGGGCACAGATACGCAGTATTTT
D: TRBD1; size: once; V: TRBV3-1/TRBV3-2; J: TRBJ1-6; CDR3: CASSRDRGSPLHF; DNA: TGTGCCAGCAGCCGGGACAGGGGTTCACCCCTCCACTTT
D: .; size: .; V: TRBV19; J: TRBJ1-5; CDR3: CASSTGHGDQPQHF; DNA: TGTGCCAGTAGTACGGGACATGGAGATCAGCCCCAGCATTTT
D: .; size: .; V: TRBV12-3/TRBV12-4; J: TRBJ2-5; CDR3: CASSFGGGETQYF; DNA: TGTGCCAGCAGTTTCGGGGGAGGAGAGACCCAGTACTTC
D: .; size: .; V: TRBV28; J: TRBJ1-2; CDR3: CASLPRGPWGYTF; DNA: TGTGCCAGCTTACCGCGGGGGCCTTGGGGCTACACCTTC
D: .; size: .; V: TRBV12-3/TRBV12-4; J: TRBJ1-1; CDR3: CASSFAGGTEAFF; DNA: TGTGCCAGCAGTTTTGCCGGGGGCACTGAAGCTTTCTTT
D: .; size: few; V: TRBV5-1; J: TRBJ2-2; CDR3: CASRRGENSEGELFF; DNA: TGCGCCAGCCGCCGGGGAGAGAACTCGGAAGGGGAGCTGTTTTTT
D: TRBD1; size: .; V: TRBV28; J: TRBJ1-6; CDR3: CASSSITGGHSPLHF; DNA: TGTGCCAGCAGTTCCATTACAGGGGGACATTCACCCCTCCACTTT